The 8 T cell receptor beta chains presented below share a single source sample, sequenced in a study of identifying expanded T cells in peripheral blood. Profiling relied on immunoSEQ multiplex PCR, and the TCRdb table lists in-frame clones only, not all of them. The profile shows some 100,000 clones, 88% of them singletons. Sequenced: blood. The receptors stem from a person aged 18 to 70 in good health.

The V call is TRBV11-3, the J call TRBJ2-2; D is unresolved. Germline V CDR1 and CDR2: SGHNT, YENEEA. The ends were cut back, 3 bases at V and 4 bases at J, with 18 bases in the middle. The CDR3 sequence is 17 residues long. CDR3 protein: CASSFLAGPILTGELFF. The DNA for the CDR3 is TGTGCCAGCAGCTTCTTAGCAGGACCAATCCTCACCGGGGAGCTGTTTTTT.

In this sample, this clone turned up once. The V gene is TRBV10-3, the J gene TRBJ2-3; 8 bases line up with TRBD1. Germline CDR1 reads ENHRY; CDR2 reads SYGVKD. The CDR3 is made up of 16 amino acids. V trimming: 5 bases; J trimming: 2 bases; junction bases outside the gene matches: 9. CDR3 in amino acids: CAISSGQGPPTDTQYF. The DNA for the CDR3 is TGTGCCATCAGTTCCGGACAGGGACCTCCCACAGATACGCAGTATTTT.

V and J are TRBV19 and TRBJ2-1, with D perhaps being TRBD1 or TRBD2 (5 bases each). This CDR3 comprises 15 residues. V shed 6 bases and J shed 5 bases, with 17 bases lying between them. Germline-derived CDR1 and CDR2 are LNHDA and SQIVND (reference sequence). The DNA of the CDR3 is TGTGCCAGTAGAACGGGGCATTTAAGGGACAATGAGCAGTTCTTC. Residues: CASRTGHLRDNEQFF.

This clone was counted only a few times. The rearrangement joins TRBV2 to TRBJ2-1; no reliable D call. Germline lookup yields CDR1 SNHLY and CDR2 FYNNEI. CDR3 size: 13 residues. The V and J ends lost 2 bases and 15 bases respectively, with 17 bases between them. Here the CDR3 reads CASSEKGPPRPFF. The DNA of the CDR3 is TGTGCCAGCAGTGAAAAAGGGCCCCCCAGACCGTTCTTC.

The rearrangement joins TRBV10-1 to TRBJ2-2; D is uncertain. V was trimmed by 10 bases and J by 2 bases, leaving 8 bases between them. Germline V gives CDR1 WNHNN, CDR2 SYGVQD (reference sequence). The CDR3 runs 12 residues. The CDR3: CATRGNTGELFF. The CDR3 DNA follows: TGCGCCACCAGAGGAAACACCGGGGAGCTGTTTTTT.

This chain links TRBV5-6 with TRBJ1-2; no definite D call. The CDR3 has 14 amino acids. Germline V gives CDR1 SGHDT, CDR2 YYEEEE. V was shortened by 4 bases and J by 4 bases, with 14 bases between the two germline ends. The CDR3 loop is CASSPAGGGYGYTF. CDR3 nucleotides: TGTGCCAGCAGCCCGGCGGGCGGAGGCTATGGCTACACCTTC.

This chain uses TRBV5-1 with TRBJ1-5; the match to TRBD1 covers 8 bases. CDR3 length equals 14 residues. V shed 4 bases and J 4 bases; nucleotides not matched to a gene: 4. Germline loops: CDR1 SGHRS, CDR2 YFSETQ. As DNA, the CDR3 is TGCGCCAGCAGCCCCGGACAGGGAAATCAGCCCCAGCATTTT. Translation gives CASSPGQGNQPQHF.

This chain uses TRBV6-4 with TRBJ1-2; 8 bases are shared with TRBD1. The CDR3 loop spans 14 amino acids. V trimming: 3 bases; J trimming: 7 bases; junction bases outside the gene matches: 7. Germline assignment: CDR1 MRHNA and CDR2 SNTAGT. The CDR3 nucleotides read TGTGCCAGCAGTGAAGACAGGGGTTCGACTGGCTACACCTTC. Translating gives CASSEDRGSTGYTF.